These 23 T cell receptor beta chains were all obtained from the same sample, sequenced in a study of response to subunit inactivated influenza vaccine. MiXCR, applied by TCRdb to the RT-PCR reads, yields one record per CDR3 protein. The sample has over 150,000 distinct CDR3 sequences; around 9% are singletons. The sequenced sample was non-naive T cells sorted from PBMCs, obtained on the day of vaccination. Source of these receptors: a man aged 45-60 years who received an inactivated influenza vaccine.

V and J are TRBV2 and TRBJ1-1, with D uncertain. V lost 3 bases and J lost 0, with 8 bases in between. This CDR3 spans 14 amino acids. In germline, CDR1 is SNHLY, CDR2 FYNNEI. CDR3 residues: CASSDLLMNTEAFF. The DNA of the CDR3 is TGTGCCAGCAGTGACCTCCTTATGAACACTGAAGCTTTCTTT.

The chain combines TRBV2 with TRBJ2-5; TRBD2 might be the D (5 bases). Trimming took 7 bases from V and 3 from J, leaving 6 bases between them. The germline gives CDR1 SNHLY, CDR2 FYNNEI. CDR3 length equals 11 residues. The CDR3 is CASTREETQYF. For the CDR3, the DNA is TGTGCCAGCACGCGGGAAGAGACCCAGTACTTC.

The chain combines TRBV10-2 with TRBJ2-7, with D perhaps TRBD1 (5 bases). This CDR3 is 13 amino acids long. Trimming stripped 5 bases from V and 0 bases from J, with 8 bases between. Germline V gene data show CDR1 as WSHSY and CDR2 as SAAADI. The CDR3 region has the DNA TGCGCCAGCAGTCAGACAGACTCCTACGAGCAGTACTTC. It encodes CASSQTDSYEQYF.

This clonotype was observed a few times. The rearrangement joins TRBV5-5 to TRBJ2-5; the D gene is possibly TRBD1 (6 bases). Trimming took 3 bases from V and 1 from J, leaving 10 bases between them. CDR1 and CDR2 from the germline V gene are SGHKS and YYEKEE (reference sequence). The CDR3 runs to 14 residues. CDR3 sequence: CASSWTDSQETQYF. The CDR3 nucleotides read TGTGCCAGCAGCTGGACGGACAGCCAAGAGACCCAGTACTTC.

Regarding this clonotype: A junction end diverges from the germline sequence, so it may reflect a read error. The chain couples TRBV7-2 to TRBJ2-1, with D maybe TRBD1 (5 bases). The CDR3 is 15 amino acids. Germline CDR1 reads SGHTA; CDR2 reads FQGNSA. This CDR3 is CASILDSSRYNEQFF. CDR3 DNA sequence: TGTGCCAGCATCTTAGACAGTTCCCGCTACAATGAGCAGTTCTTC.

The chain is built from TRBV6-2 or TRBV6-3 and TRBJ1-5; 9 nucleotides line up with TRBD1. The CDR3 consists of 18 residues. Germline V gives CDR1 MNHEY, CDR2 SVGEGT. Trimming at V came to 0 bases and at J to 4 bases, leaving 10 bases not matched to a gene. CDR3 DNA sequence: TGTGCCAGCAGTTACTCGGGACAGGGAAAACCATATAATCAGCCCCAGCATTTT. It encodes CASSYSGQGKPYNQPQHF.

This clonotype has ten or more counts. The CDR3 region has the DNA TGTGCCAGCAGTTTAGTTGGCACCTACGAGCAGTACTTC. Amino acid sequence: CASSLVGTYEQYF. This chain connects TRBV12-3 or TRBV12-4 to TRBJ2-7; D remains unclear. V shed 1 base and J shed 2 bases, with 6 bases lying between them. The CDR3 sequence is 13 residues long.

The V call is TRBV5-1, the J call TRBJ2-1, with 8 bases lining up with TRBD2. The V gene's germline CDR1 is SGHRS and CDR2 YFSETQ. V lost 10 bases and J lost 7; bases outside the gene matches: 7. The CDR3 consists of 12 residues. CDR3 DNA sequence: TGCGCCTGTCGGGAGGGCCGTAATGAGCAGTTCTTC. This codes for CACREGRNEQFF.

CDR3: CASSLEVGGSFEQYF. DNA of the CDR3: TGTGCCAGCAGCTTAGAAGTTGGGGGCTCTTTCGAGCAGTACTTC. The V gene is TRBV7-2, the J gene TRBJ2-7; the D gene is possibly TRBD1 (6 bases). Trimming removed 1 base at V and 6 bases at J, with 16 bases between. This CDR3 contains 15 residues. The germline V gene has CDR1 SGHTA and CDR2 FQGNSA.

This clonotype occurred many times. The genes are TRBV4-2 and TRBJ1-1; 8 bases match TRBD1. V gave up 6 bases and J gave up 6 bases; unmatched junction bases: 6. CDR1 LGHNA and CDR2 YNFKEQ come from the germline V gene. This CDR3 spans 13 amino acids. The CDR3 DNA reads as TGTGCCAGCAGACCGACAGGGGCTTCTGAAGCTTTCTTT. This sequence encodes CASRPTGASEAFF.

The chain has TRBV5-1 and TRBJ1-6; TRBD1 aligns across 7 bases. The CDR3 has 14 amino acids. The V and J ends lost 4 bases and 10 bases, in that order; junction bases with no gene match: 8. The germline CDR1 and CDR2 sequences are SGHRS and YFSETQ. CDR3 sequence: CASSQRQGTSPLHF. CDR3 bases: TGCGCCAGCAGCCAAAGACAGGGAACATCACCCCTCCACTTT.

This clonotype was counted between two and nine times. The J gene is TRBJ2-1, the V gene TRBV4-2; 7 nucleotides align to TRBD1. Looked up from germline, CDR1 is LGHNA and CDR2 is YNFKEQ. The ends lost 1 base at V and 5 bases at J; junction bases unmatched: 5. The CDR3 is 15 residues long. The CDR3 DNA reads TGTGCCAGCAGCCAAGGGGGTGGGACAGACAATGAGCAGTTCTTC. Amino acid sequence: CASSQGGGTDNEQFF.

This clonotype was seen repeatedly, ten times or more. The CDR3 is CASSSSSNQPQHF. CDR3 DNA: TGTGCCAGCAGCTCCTCCTCCAATCAGCCCCAGCATTTT. The chain joins TRBV7-2 to TRBJ1-5, with D unclear. This CDR3 spans 13 amino acids. Germline lookup yields CDR1 SGHTA and CDR2 FQGNSA. The V and J ends lost 4 bases and 3 bases respectively, with 7 bases between them.

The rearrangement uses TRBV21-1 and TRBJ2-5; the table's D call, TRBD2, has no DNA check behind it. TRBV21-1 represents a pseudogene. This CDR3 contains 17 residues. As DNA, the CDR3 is TGTGCCAGCAGCAAAGGGGGACTAGCGGGGGATAAAGAGACCCAGTACTTC. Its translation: CASSKGGLAGDKETQYF.

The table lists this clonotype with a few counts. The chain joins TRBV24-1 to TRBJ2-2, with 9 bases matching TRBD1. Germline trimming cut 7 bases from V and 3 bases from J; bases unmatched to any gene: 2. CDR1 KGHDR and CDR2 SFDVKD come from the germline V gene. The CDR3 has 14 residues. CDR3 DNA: TGTGCCACCAGGGGGACAGGGTACACCGGGGAGCTGTTTTTT. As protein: CATRGTGYTGELFF.

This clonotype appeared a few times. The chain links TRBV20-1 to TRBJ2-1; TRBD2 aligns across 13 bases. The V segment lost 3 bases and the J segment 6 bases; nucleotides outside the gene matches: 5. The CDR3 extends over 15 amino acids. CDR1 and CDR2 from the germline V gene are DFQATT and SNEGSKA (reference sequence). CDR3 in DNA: TGCAGTGCTAGGAGGACTAGCGGGAGTCTCAATGAGCAGTTCTTC. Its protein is CSARRTSGSLNEQFF.

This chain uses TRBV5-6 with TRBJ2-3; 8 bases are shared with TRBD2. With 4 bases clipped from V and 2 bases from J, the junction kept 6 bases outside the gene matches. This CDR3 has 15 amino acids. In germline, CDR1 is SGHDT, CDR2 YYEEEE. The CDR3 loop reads CASSRPGLDTDTQYF. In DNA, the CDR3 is TGTGCCAGCAGCAGACCGGGACTAGACACAGATACGCAGTATTTT.

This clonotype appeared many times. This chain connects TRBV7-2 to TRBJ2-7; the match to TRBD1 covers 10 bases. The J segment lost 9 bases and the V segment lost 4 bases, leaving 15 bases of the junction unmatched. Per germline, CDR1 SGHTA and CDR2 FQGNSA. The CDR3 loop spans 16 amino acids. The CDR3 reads CASSSGTGVIQRWQYF. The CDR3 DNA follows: TGTGCCAGCAGCTCGGGGACAGGGGTTATCCAACGATGGCAGTACTTC.

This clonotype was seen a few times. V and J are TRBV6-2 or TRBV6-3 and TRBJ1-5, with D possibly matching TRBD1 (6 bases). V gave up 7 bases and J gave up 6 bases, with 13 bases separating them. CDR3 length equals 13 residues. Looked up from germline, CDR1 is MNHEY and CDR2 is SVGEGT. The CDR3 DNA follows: TGTGCCAGCAACGACGTGGGGGCTCAGCCCCAGCATTTT. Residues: CASNDVGAQPQHF.

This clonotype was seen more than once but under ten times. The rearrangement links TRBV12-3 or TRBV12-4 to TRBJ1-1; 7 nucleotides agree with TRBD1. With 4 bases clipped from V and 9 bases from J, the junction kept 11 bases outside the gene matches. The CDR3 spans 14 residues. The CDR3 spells CASSYRGRTPQAFF. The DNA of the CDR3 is TGTGCCAGCAGTTACAGGGGCCGTACGCCTCAAGCTTTCTTT.

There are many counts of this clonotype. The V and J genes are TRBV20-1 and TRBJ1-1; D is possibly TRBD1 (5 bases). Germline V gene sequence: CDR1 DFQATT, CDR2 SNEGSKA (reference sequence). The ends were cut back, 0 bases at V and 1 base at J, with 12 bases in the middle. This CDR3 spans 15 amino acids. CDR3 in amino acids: CSARDFFQGNTEAFF. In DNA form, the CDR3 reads TGCAGTGCTAGAGATTTTTTCCAGGGGAACACTGAAGCTTTCTTT.

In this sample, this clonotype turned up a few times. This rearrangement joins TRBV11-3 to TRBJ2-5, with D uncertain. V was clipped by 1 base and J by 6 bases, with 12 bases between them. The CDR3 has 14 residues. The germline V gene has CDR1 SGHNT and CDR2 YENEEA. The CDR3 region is CASSLVSSAKTQYF. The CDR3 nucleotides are TGTGCCAGCAGCTTAGTTTCGTCGGCGAAGACCCAGTACTTC.

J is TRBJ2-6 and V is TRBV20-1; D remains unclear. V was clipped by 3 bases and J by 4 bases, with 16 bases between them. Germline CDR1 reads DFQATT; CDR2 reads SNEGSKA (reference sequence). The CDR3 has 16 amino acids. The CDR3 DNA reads TGCAGTGCTAGGGAGAATGACTTGCTCGGGGCCAACGTCCTGACTTTC. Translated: CSARENDLLGANVLTF.